The rows below give T cell receptor beta chains drawn from one sample of a study of chemoradiotherapy in HPV16-positive cancers. Assay used: immunoSEQ multiplex PCR; TCRdb lists only in-frame clones, some missing. The sample consists of under 15,000 clones, 81% of them appearing once. This material was acquired from a patient who underwent chemoradiotherapy. The receptors come from a human donor with HPV-associated anogenital cancer. Each CDR3 is given with its conserved first and last residue. A D gene is named only where the DNA matches it firmly. Only some rows state a clone size, as once, few, many or a class for expanded clones.

>TRBV5-6|.|TRBJ2-6|TRBD1
TGTGCCAGCAGACCTGGGACAGCTGCCAACTCTGGGGCCAACGTCCTGACTTTC
CASRPGTAANSGANVLTF
>TRBV28|.|TRBJ2-7|.
TGTGCCAGCAGCGCCCCTGGGCTAGAGCAGTACTTC
CASSAPGLEQYF
>TRBV5-1|.|TRBJ1-1|.
TGCGCCAGCAGCTTGGGGCAGGGAGGGCCTAGTCGGAGAAAAGCTTTCTTT
CASSLGQGGPSRRKAFF
>TRBV5-4|.|TRBJ2-7|TRBD1
TGTGCCAGCAGCCCTGGGACAGGGTCTTCGTCGAACCACTACGAGCAGTACTTC
CASSPGTGSSSNHYEQYF
>TRBV7-8|.|TRBJ1-1|.
TGTGCCAGCAGCCAAGAAAGGGGTCTTCAGGAAGCTTTCTTT
CASSQERGLQEAFF
>TRBV6-4|once|TRBJ1-5|.
TGTGCCAGCAGTGACTCCCGGGGGAACAATCAGCCCCAGCATTTT
CASSDSRGNNQPQHF
>TRBV5-4|.|TRBJ2-2|TRBD1
TGTGCCAGCAGCTTGGAACAGGGGAGCACCGGGGAGCTGTTTTTT
CASSLEQGSTGELFF
>TRBV4-3|.|TRBJ1-6|.
TGCGCCAGCAGCCAAGATTGGGCAGGTTTGAGCTCCTATAATTCACCCCTCCACTTT
CASSQDWAGLSSYNSPLHF
>TRBV5-1|.|TRBJ1-4|.
TGCGCCAGCAGCTTGGTTGGGGACACAACTAATGAAAAACTGTTTTTT
CASSLVGDTTNEKLFF
>TRBV6-1|.|TRBJ2-7|.
TGTGCCAGCAGTGAGACAATAGGGGGAACCTACGAGCAGTACTTC
CASSETIGGTYEQYF
>TRBV7-9|once|TRBJ1-2|.
TGTGCCAGCAGCTTAGGAGACAGCTATGGCTACACCTTC
CASSLGDSYGYTF
>TRBV4-3|.|TRBJ1-2|.
TGCGCCAGCAGCCAAGCCCCGCGGGGGGCGGCTGGCTACACCTTC
CASSQAPRGAAGYTF
>TRBV7-7|few|TRBJ2-2|.
TGTGCTAGCAGATTCGGACCCACCGGGGAGCTGTTTTTT
CASRFGPTGELFF
>TRBV7-2|.|TRBJ1-6|.
TGTGCCAGCAGCCCCCGACGGAATTCACCCCTCCACTTT
CASSPRRNSPLHF
>TRBV28|few|TRBJ1-6|.
TGTGCCACCCTGGGAACGACCTCACCCCTCCACTTT
CATLGTTSPLHF
>TRBV14|.|TRBJ2-5|.
TGTGCCAGCAGCCGGGGTCGAGTAGAGACCCAGTACTTC
CASSRGRVETQYF
>TRBV7-3|.|TRBJ1-1|.
TGTGCCAGCAGCCCCGTTCGAGGTCGTGAAGCTTTCTTT
CASSPVRGREAFF
>TRBV29-1|.|TRBJ2-3|TRBD2
TGCAGCGAGAGAGGAGCGGGGGGCACAGATACGCAGTATTTT
CSERGAGGTDTQYF
>TRBV7-3|.|TRBJ2-2|TRBD2
TGTGCCAGCAGCAAACTAGCGGGAGCGAACACCGGGGAGCTGTTTTTT
CASSKLAGANTGELFF
>TRBV5-1|.|TRBJ2-7|.
TGCGCCAGCAGCCTTAGAGATCCCGCATACGAGCAGTACTTC
CASSLRDPAYEQYF
>TRBV5-5|.|TRBJ1-1|.
TGTGCCAGCAGCTTGGGGGGGCATCCTGAAGCTTTCTTT
CASSLGGHPEAFF
>TRBV6-5|few|TRBJ1-4|TRBD1
TGTGCCAGCAGACGACAGGGGGATCTTGAAAAACTGTTTTTT
CASRRQGDLEKLFF